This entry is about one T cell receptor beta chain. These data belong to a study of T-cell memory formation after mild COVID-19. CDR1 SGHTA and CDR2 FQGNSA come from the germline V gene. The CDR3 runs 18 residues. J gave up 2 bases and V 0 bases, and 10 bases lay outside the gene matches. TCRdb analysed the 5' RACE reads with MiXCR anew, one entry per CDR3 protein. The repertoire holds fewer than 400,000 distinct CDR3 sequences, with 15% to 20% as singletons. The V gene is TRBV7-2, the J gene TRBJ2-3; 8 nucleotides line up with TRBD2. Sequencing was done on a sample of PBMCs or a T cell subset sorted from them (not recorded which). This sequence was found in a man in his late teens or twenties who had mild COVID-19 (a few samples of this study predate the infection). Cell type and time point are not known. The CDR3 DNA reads TGTGCCAGCAGCTTAGCCGCCGGGGGTAGCGGGATCACAGATACGCAGTATTTT. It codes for CASSLAAGGSGITDTQYF.